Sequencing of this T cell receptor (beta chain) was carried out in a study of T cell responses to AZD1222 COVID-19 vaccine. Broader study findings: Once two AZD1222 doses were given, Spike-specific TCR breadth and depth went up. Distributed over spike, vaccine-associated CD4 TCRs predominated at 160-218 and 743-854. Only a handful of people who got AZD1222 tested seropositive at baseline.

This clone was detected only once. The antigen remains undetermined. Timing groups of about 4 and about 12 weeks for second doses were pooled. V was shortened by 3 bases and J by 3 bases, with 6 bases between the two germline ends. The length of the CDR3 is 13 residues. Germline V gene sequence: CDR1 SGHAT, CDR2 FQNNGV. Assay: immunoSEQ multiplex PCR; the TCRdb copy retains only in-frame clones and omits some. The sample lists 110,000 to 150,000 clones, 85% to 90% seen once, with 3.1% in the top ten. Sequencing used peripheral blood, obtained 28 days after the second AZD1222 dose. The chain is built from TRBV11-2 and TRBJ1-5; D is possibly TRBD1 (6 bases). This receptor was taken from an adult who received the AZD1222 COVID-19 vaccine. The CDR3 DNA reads TGTGCCAGCAGCTTGGGGGCCAATCAGCCCCAGCATTTT. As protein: CASSLGANQPQHF.